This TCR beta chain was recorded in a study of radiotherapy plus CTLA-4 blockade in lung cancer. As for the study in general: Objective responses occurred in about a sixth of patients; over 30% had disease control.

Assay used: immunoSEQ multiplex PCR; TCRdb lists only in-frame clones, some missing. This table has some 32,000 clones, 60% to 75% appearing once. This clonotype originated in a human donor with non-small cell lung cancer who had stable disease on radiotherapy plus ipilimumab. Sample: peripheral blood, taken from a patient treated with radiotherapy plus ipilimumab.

CDR3 protein: CSARIQWEQFF. The DNA of the CDR3 is TGCAGTGCTCGGATACAATGGGAGCAGTTCTTC. This rearrangement joins TRBV20-1 to TRBJ2-1; D not certain. CDR3 length: 11 amino acids. The germline gives CDR1 DFQATT, CDR2 SNEGSKA (reference sequence). V was shortened by 5 bases and J by 10 bases, with 12 bases between the two germline ends.